This T cell receptor (beta chain) is drawn from a study of blood T cells in healthy people across ages. Study-level findings and limits: It was the long-lived donors that had more naive CD4+ cells and higher diversity than aged donors. Naive and antigen-experienced cells could not be conclusively compared, given unsorted PBMCs. Significant beta diversity loss was already apparent by age around 40, declining roughly linearly.

A second PCR, run for about 6 to 11 cycles, used a sample-barcoded 5' primer plus a J-beta primer mix. MiXCR, run by TCRdb on the 5' RACE reads, gives a single entry per CDR3 protein. The sample carries hundreds of thousands of distinct CDR3 sequences, around 24% recorded once. About this clonotype: Antigen specificity is unknown.

Looked up from germline, CDR1 is MNHEY and CDR2 is SMNVEV (reference sequence). The V end lost 4 bases, the J end lost 2 bases, and 12 bases lay between the germline ends. The CDR3 spans 14 residues. A further study also used this sample, focusing on T cells of mothers and their children.

The clonotype comes from a boy aged 5-17 years in good health. Specimen: blood. The chain is built from TRBV27 and TRBJ2-7, with D unresolved. The CDR3 region is CASSSRMSTYEQYF. The DNA of the CDR3 is TGTGCCAGCAGTTCCAGGATGTCGACCTACGAGCAGTACTTC.